Listed here are 30 T cell receptor beta chains from one sample, sequenced in a study of shared clonotypes between healthy human individuals. This table comes from immunoSEQ multiplex PCR, and its TCRdb copy is limited to in-frame clones, with some not included. The sample gives approximately 2.4 million clones, 90% to 97% of which show up once; about 0.13% is in the top ten. What was sequenced was naive CD4+ T cells sorted from blood. Subset noted: CD45RA+ positively selected. The receptors stem from a man between 18 and 35 years old in good health.

Concerning this clone itself: The junction departs from germline at one end; a sequencing error may be responsible. This CDR3 is also generated by other DNA sequences in the sample. The rearrangement uses TRBV7-7 and TRBJ2-3, with TRBD1 as a possible D gene (6 bases). The CDR3 spans 15 residues. CDR1 is SSHAT and CDR2 is FNYEAQ in the germline V gene (reference sequence). CDR3 nucleotides: TGTGCTAGCAGCTTAGGCACAGGGCGCACAGATACGCAGTATTTT. It yields the protein CASSLGTGRTDTQYF. The complete variable domain, with remaining parts taken from reference TRBV7-7 and TRBJ2-3, reads GAGVSQSPRYKVTKRGQDVTLRCDPISSHATLYWYQQALGQGPEFLTYFNYEAQPDKSGLPSDRFSAERPEGSISTLTIQRTEQRDSAMYRCASSLGTGRTDTQYFGPGTRLTVL.

The chain has TRBV15 and TRBJ2-2, with TRBD1 as a possible D gene (6 bases). The CDR3 contains 15 residues. From germline, CDR1 is LNHNV and CDR2 YYDKDF (reference sequence). Trimming cost V 5 bases and J 6 bases, with 16 bases left between them. CDR3 protein: CATSRRDKGPGELFF. The DNA of the CDR3 is TGTGCCACCAGCCGCCGGGACAAAGGGCCCGGGGAGCTGTTTTTT.

The chain carries TRBV2 and TRBJ1-2; a possible D gene is TRBD1 (5 bases). Trimming left V 2 bases short and J 7 bases short, with 11 bases between. This CDR3 spans 13 amino acids. Per the germline V gene, CDR1 is SNHLY and CDR2 is FYNNEI. DNA of the CDR3: TGTGCCAGCAGTGAACTAGGGACGGGTGGCTACACCTTC. Translation gives CASSELGTGGYTF.

As DNA, the CDR3 is TGTGCCAGCAGCTTACAGGAGAACACCGGGGAGCTGTTTTTT. It translates to CASSLQENTGELFF. V gene TRBV11-2 combines with J gene TRBJ2-2; D is unresolved. The V gene lost 2 bases and the J gene lost 1 base, with 5 bases spanning the gap. The CDR3 extends over 14 amino acids. The germline gives CDR1 SGHAT, CDR2 FQNNGV.

The V gene is TRBV6-5, the J gene TRBJ2-4, with D unclear. CDR3 length equals 15 residues. Germline V gene sequence: CDR1 MNHEY, CDR2 SVGAGI. Deletions cut 3 bases from V and 0 bases from J, with 9 bases between. The CDR3 loop reads CASSYQDPAKNIQYF. In DNA form, the CDR3 reads TGTGCCAGCAGTTATCAGGATCCAGCCAAAAACATTCAGTACTTC.

The chain couples TRBV7-8 to TRBJ2-7; D tentatively reads TRBD1 or TRBD2 (5 bases each). The length of the CDR3 is 15 residues. Per germline, CDR1 SGHVS and CDR2 FQNEAQ. Trimming cost V 6 bases and J 1 base, with 16 bases left between them. Here the CDR3 reads CASSPPGARSYEQYF. DNA of the CDR3: TGTGCCAGCAGTCCCCCCGGGGCCAGGTCCTACGAGCAGTACTTC.

A single count supports this clone. The chain employs TRBV2 and TRBJ2-7; D unclear. This CDR3 has 13 amino acids. V gave up 6 bases and J gave up 2 bases, with 11 bases separating them. Germline values: CDR1 SNHLY, CDR2 FYNNEI. This CDR3 is CASRLGPTYEQYF. The CDR3 DNA reads TGTGCCAGCAGGTTGGGCCCCACCTACGAGCAGTACTTC.

V and J are TRBV5-1 and TRBJ2-3; 12 positions agree with TRBD2. Trimming at V came to 3 bases and at J to 3 bases, leaving 5 bases not matched to a gene. Germline V CDR1 and CDR2: SGHRS, YFSETQ. The length of the CDR3 is 16 residues. DNA of the CDR3: TGCGCCAGCAGCTCTGCGACTAGCGGGAGAACAGATACGCAGTATTTT. It specifies CASSSATSGRTDTQYF.

In its sample, this clone was seen once. The same CDR3 can be traced to other DNA sequences in this sample. The rearrangement uses TRBV29-1 and TRBJ1-2; TRBD1 might be the D (5 bases). This CDR3 contains 15 residues. Trimming left V 8 bases short and J 6 bases short, with 25 bases between. Germline V lookup: CDR1 SQVTM, CDR2 ANQGSEA. The CDR3 loop reads CSPLGWGGVKDGYTF. CDR3 sequence (DNA): TGCAGCCCCCTAGGCTGGGGGGGTGTGAAGGATGGCTACACCTTC.

V usage is TRBV7-3 and J usage is TRBJ2-7; 7 bases align to TRBD1. Germline V gene data show CDR1 as SGHTA and CDR2 as FQGTGA. After removal of 2 bases from V and 3 bases from J, the junction contained 7 bases not matched to a gene. The CDR3 is 15 residues long. This CDR3 reads CASSLGAGGNYEQYF. CDR3 in DNA: TGTGCCAGCAGCTTAGGGGCAGGGGGAAACTACGAGCAGTACTTC. Full variable domain (rest looked up from reference TRBV7-3 and TRBJ2-7): GAGVSQTPSNKVTEKGKYVELRCDPISGHTALYWYRQSLGQGPEFLIYFQGTGAADDSGLPNDRFFAVRPEGSVSTLKIQRTERGDSAVYLCASSLGAGGNYEQYFGPGTRLTVT.

The chain uses TRBV30 and TRBJ1-6; 7 bases are shared with TRBD1. The CDR3 extends over 13 amino acids. Germline V gene sequence: CDR1 GTSNPN, CDR2 SVGIG (reference sequence). J lost 5 bases, V lost 7 bases, and 5 bases had no gene match. The CDR3 DNA follows: TGTGCCTCCTCGGACAGGAATAATTCACCCCTCCACTTT. Protein: CASSDRNNSPLHF.

Concerning this clone: Other DNA sequences from this sample encode an identical CDR3 as well. The rearrangement joins TRBV7-8 to TRBJ2-7; D is unresolved. Per the germline V gene, CDR1 is SGHVS and CDR2 is FQNEAQ. The CDR3 extends over 13 amino acids. The V end was cut by 1 base, the J end by 2 bases, with 6 bases between. Here the CDR3 reads CASSLVGTYEQYF. DNA for the CDR3: TGTGCCAGCAGCTTAGTAGGTACCTACGAGCAGTACTTC.

The chain links TRBV11-2 to TRBJ1-3; unclear D gene. There are 16 residues in the CDR3. Germline V gene lookup returns CDR1 SGHAT and CDR2 FQNNGV. The germline V and J ends were trimmed by 1 base and 0 bases, with 10 bases remaining between them. CDR3 in DNA: TGTGCCAGCAGCTTAGGAATCGGACTCTCTGGAAACACCATATATTTT. Protein: CASSLGIGLSGNTIYF.

The rearrangement uses TRBV7-2 and TRBJ1-2; possible D gene TRBD1, 6 bases. The CDR3 spans 17 residues. V gave up 4 bases and J gave up 8 bases, with 26 bases separating them. CDR1 is SGHTA and CDR2 is FQGNSA in the germline V gene. CDR3 nucleotides: TGTGCCAGCAGCTCGACAGCCGGGACAAAGGACGTCAAAGGCTACACCTTC. This translates into CASSSTAGTKDVKGYTF.

This chain uses TRBV28 with TRBJ2-2, with 9 bases that match TRBD1. Germline V gives CDR1 MDHEN, CDR2 SYDVKM. Unmatched junction bases numbered 5, after V lost 1 base and J lost 2 bases. The CDR3 spans 17 residues. As DNA, the CDR3 is TGTGCCAGCAGTTTATTCCGGACAGGGGTAAACACCGGGGAGCTGTTTTTT. Amino acids: CASSLFRTGVNTGELFF.

The rearrangement uses TRBV2 and TRBJ1-4; no clear D. From germline, CDR1 is SNHLY and CDR2 FYNNEI. CDR3 length: 13 amino acids. With 5 bases removed from V and 7 bases from J, the gap between germline ends came to 11 bases. Here the CDR3 reads CASSIKYGEKLFF. In nucleotides, the CDR3 is TGTGCCAGCAGTATTAAATACGGTGAAAAACTGTTTTTT.

CDR3 nucleotides: TGTGCCAGCAGCTCATCTAGCGGGAGCTCCTACGAGCAGTACTTC. It specifies CASSSSSGSSYEQYF. The V call is TRBV11-2, the J call TRBJ2-7; 10 nucleotides match TRBD2. CDR1 SGHAT and CDR2 FQNNGV come from the germline V gene. The V gene end was trimmed by 4 bases and the J gene end by 0 bases; junction bases not matched to a gene: 3. The CDR3 spans 15 residues. Filled out from reference TRBV11-2 and TRBJ2-7, the complete variable domain reads EAGVAQSPRYKIIEKRQSVAFWCNPISGHATLYWYQQILGQGPKLLIQFQNNGVVDDSQLPKDRFSAERLKGVDSTLKIQPAKLEDSAVYLCASSSSSGSSYEQYFGPGTRLTVT.

This clone was seen a single time. The chain has TRBV27 and TRBJ2-7; TRBD1 matches 9 bases. V was clipped by 4 bases and J by 6 bases; unmatched bases: 10. There are 15 residues in the CDR3. Germline CDR1 is MNHEY and CDR2 is SMNVEV (reference sequence). This chain's CDR3 is CASSSPRDRAGEQYF. CDR3 DNA sequence: TGTGCCAGCAGTTCCCCGCGGGACAGGGCCGGCGAGCAGTACTTC.

The chain carries TRBV4-2 and TRBJ1-1, with D hard to call. Germline V lookup: CDR1 LGHNA, CDR2 YNFKEQ. The CDR3 extends over 12 amino acids. The germline V and J ends were trimmed by 0 bases and 9 bases, with 8 bases remaining between them. The CDR3 loop reads CASSQDLLQAFF. CDR3 DNA sequence: TGTGCCAGCAGCCAAGATCTATTGCAAGCTTTCTTT.

The chain is built from TRBV7-3 and TRBJ2-7, with D uncertain. This CDR3 is built from 14 residues. Germline V lookup: CDR1 SGHTA, CDR2 FQGTGA. Trimming left V 5 bases short and J 1 base short, with 12 bases between. CDR3 sequence (DNA): TGTGCCAGCAGCCCCCAAATGGGGTCCTACGAGCAGTACTTC. Amino acid sequence: CASSPQMGSYEQYF.

The chain recombines TRBV6-6 with TRBJ2-5; D uncertain. This CDR3 is built from 14 residues. The ends were cut back, 0 bases at V and 4 bases at J, with 9 bases in the middle. Germline values: CDR1 MNHNY, CDR2 SVGAGI (reference sequence). The CDR3 DNA reads as TGTGCCAGCAGTTACTCGTTACCTGGAGAGACCCAGTACTTC. Its translation is CASSYSLPGETQYF.

This clone was seen once. V is TRBV7-2 and J is TRBJ2-2; TRBD1 aligns across 9 bases. Germline CDR1 and CDR2: SGHTA and FQGNSA. V lost 5 bases, J lost 4 bases, and 5 bases stayed unmatched. The CDR3 consists of 15 residues. CDR3: CASSTRQGGTGELFF. CDR3 in DNA: TGTGCCAGCAGCACTCGACAGGGGGGCACCGGGGAGCTGTTTTTT.

A single count supports this clone. The rearrangement uses TRBV27 and TRBJ2-5; TRBD1 matches 8 bases. The CDR3 is made up of 17 amino acids. After removal of 5 bases from V and 4 bases from J, the junction contained 15 bases not matched to a gene. Looked up from germline, CDR1 is MNHEY and CDR2 is SMNVEV (reference sequence). The CDR3 loop is CASSPKSDRAKGETQYF. CDR3 in DNA: TGTGCCAGCAGTCCAAAGTCGGACAGGGCCAAGGGAGAGACCCAGTACTTC.

CDR3 sequence (DNA): TGTGCCAGCAGTTTCGGGACCCTGAACACCGGGGAGCTGTTTTTT. It yields the protein CASSFGTLNTGELFF. The chain uses TRBV7-9 and TRBJ2-2; possibly TRBD1 or TRBD2 for D (5 bases each). The V end was cut by 6 bases, the J end by 1 base, with 12 bases between. The CDR3 contains 15 residues. Germline assignment: CDR1 SEHNR and CDR2 FQNEAQ (reference sequence).

DNA of the CDR3: TGTGCCAGCTCACCCGACCCTAATCGGGAGACCCAGTACTTC. This encodes CASSPDPNRETQYF. The chain joins TRBV18 to TRBJ2-5; no clear D gene. This CDR3 comprises 14 residues. Trimming removed 3 bases at V and 5 bases at J, with 13 bases between. Germline values: CDR1 KGHSH, CDR2 LQKENI. The full variable domain, completed using reference TRBV18 and TRBJ2-5, is NAGVMQNPRHLVRRRGQEARLRCSPMKGHSHVYWYRQLPEEGLKFMVYLQKENIIDESGMPKERFSAEFPKEGPSILRIQQVVRGDSAAYFCASSPDPNRETQYFGPGTRLLVL.

This clone was recorded once. The chain employs TRBV11-2 and TRBJ1-2; D is uncertain. There are 13 residues in the CDR3. Per germline, CDR1 SGHAT and CDR2 FQNNGV. V lost 0 bases, J lost 10 bases, and 12 bases lay in between. The CDR3 nucleotides are TGTGCCAGCAGCTTAGATCGACGGGGAGACTACACCTTC. This translates into CASSLDRRGDYTF.

The chain employs TRBV5-4 and TRBJ2-4, with 8 nucleotides matching TRBD2. V lost 4 bases to trimming and J lost 0 bases; unmatched junction nucleotides: 9. The CDR3 runs 17 residues. The germline CDR1 and CDR2 sequences are SGHNT and YYREEE (reference sequence). CDR3 in amino acids: CASSVGLAGLAKNIQYF. The CDR3 nucleotides are TGTGCCAGCAGCGTGGGTCTAGCGGGCCTAGCCAAAAACATTCAGTACTTC.

The chain employs TRBV27 and TRBJ1-6, with TRBD1 as a possible D gene (5 bases). Germline CDR1 MNHEY, CDR2 SMNVEV (reference sequence). The V end lost 6 bases, the J end lost 2 bases, and 14 bases lay between the germline ends. CDR3 length: 16 amino acids. The CDR3 is CASSRRGGAYNSPLHF. CDR3 sequence (DNA): TGTGCCAGCAGCCGTCGCGGGGGGGCCTATAATTCACCCCTCCACTTT.

The rearrangement uses TRBV23-1 and TRBJ1-6, with 10 bases matching TRBD1. TRBV23-1 is classed as an ORF, of uncertain function. The CDR3 runs 19 residues. V lost 0 bases, J lost 3 bases, and 8 bases stayed unmatched. The CDR3 DNA reads as TGCGCCAGCAGTCAATCGGGGGACAGGGGAGAAAACTATAATTCACCCCTCCACTTT. It encodes CASSQSGDRGENYNSPLHF.

With respect to this clone: Other nucleotide sequences in the sample specify the same CDR3. The chain uses TRBV20-1 and TRBJ2-5, with D possibly matching TRBD2 (6 bases). Trimming shortened V by 3 bases and J by 4 bases, and 6 bases separated the two germline ends. The CDR3 totals 11 residues. Germline V gene data show CDR1 as DFQATT and CDR2 as SNEGSKA (reference sequence). CDR3 sequence: CSARGGETQYF. CDR3 in DNA: TGCAGTGCTAGGGGGGGAGAGACCCAGTACTTC.